The clone carrying this T cell receptor beta chain came up a few times. The antigen remains undetermined. These data originate in a study of human T cells and chemical hapten exposure. Study information: In the sensitization step, 2% DPC was placed on 2 cm by 2 cm of upper inner arm skin. Reading of the patch tests, which applied 0.01% DPC to the upper back, occurred at 6 days. TCR yields differed between samples (mainly from small differences in pooled library volume). General study findings and limits: Correlating positively with patch test score were the PT1 expanded TCR counts.

CDR3 size: 13 residues. Trimming cost V 6 bases and J 6 bases, with 14 bases left between them. Time point defined: pre-sensitization, week 0. The treatment: therapeutic diphenylcyclopropenone sensitization with weekly scalp DPC. TCRdb passed the RACE reads through MiXCR, listing each CDR3 protein once. Of 300,000 to 450,000 distinct CDR3 sequences listed, less than 6.5% are singletons. The chain recombines TRBV12-3 or TRBV12-4 with TRBJ1-2; D is perhaps TRBD1 (5 bases). This receptor was obtained from a woman between 45 and 65 years old with alopecia areata. Some clones in this sample may be carry-over from other donors' samples. Material: whole blood, obtained in connection with sensitization to the hapten diphenylcyclopropenone (DPC). In DNA form, the CDR3 reads TGTGCCAGCAGGGGGGTAACTAGGAATGGCTACACCTTC. The encoded protein is CASRGVTRNGYTF.